One sample yielded the 20 T cell receptor beta chains listed below, sequenced in a study of T cells in localized non-small cell lung cancer. The table came from immunoSEQ multiplex PCR; TCRdb's copy has only in-frame clones and leaves some out. The sample consists of 86,000 or so clones, 84% of them appearing once. Here the sequenced sample was peripheral blood, taken before any cancer treatment. The receptors were gathered from a man aged 40-75 years with stage I lung adenocarcinoma.

The chain carries TRBV7-6 and TRBJ1-5; D is possibly TRBD1 (5 bases). The CDR3 spans 16 residues. V dropped 5 bases and J dropped 7 bases, with 21 bases sitting between them. CDR1 is SGHVS, CDR2 FNYEAQ, per germline. CDR3 amino acids: CASSPSYLGSGQPQHF. CDR3 in DNA: TGTGCCAGCAGCCCCTCCTACTTGGGCTCAGGGCAGCCCCAGCATTTT.

This chain uses TRBV5-1 with TRBJ2-3; a possible D gene is TRBD2 (5 bases). Per germline, CDR1 SGHRS and CDR2 YFSETQ. Between the trimmed V and J ends, which lost 2 bases and 6 bases, there was a span of 10 bases. This CDR3 contains 13 residues. The CDR3 is CASSLGLGDTQYF. The CDR3 bases are TGCGCCAGCAGCTTAGGACTGGGGGATACGCAGTATTTT.

This chain joins TRBV6-1 and TRBJ1-5; D ambiguous. The CDR3 is 15 amino acids. The ends were cut back, 3 bases at V and 4 bases at J, with 13 bases in the middle. Germline lookup yields CDR1 MNHNS and CDR2 SASEGT. Here the CDR3 DNA reads TGTGCCAGCAGTGAGGACGGAGGACCTAATCAGCCCCAGCATTTT. This encodes CASSEDGGPNQPQHF.

This clone was picked up a small number of times. The V call is TRBV4-1, the J call TRBJ1-5; D gene unclear. In germline, CDR1 is MGHRA, CDR2 YSYEKL. There are 14 residues in the CDR3. Trimming took 2 bases from V and 0 from J, leaving 5 bases between them. The CDR3 spells CASSQIGSNQPQHF. CDR3 bases: TGCGCCAGCAGCCAAATCGGTAGCAATCAGCCCCAGCATTTT.

The chain uses TRBV6-6 and TRBJ2-2; 9 positions match TRBD1. V gave up 6 bases and J gave up 4 bases; unmatched junction bases: 6. CDR3 length: 15 residues. Germline assignment: CDR1 MNHNY and CDR2 SVGAGI (reference sequence). Here the CDR3 DNA reads TGTGCCAGCAGACCCGGGACAGGGCGCACCGGGGAGCTGTTTTTT. Its protein product is CASRPGTGRTGELFF.

This chain connects TRBV4-3 to TRBJ1-2, with 8 nucleotides matching TRBD1. V was pared by 0 bases and J by 6 bases, with 6 bases of the junction left unmatched. The CDR3 is 15 residues long. CDR1 is LGHNA, CDR2 YSLEER, per germline. The CDR3 DNA sequence: TGCGCCAGCAGCCAAGAGCCACAGGGGGGACATGGCTACACCTTC. This sequence encodes CASSQEPQGGHGYTF.

This chain joins TRBV7-2 and TRBJ2-1, with 7 bases fitting TRBD2. Germline loops: CDR1 SGHTA, CDR2 FQGNSA. With V trimmed by 1 base and J by 1 base, 1 base remained unmatched. CDR3 length equals 15 residues. The CDR3 bases are TGTGCCAGCAGCTTAGACGGGAGGTCCTACAATGAGCAGTTCTTC. Translated, it gives CASSLDGRSYNEQFF.

DNA for the CDR3: TGTGCCAGCAGTTACGGCGCTAGCGGGGGGCCCTACGAGCAGTACTTC. This encodes CASSYGASGGPYEQYF. The V call is TRBV6-5, the J call TRBJ2-7; TRBD2 matches 11 bases. In germline, CDR1 is MNHEY, CDR2 SVGAGI. Trimming removed 2 bases from V and 2 bases from J; junction bases left unmatched: 5. The CDR3 length is 16 residues.

The genes are TRBV30 and TRBJ1-4; D remains unclear. V was clipped by 2 bases and J by 8 bases, with 21 bases between them. Looked up from germline, CDR1 is GTSNPN and CDR2 is SVGIG (reference sequence). The CDR3 has 16 residues. CDR3 region: CAWSPRLTLTGEKLFF. The CDR3 DNA reads as TGTGCCTGGAGTCCTAGGCTAACCCTTACGGGGGAAAAACTGTTTTTT.

The rearrangement links TRBV28 to TRBJ2-5; 7 bases are shared with TRBD2. The J segment lost 2 bases and the V segment lost 3 bases, leaving 6 bases of the junction unmatched. Germline CDR1 is MDHEN and CDR2 is SYDVKM. This CDR3 contains 15 residues. The CDR3: CASSLGGAQQETQYF. The CDR3 DNA follows: TGTGCCAGCAGTTTGGGAGGGGCACAGCAAGAGACCCAGTACTTC.

The chain couples TRBV27 to TRBJ1-2; 7 bases map to TRBD1. Germline trimming cut 2 bases from V and 6 bases from J; bases unmatched to any gene: 6. This CDR3 is built from 14 residues. Per germline, CDR1 MNHEY and CDR2 SMNVEV (reference sequence). For the CDR3, the DNA is TGTGCCAGCAGTTTAACGCAGGGGGGGGATGGCTACACCTTC. Protein product: CASSLTQGGDGYTF.

A few counts support this clone. This chain links TRBV4-2 with TRBJ1-3, with 7 nucleotides matching TRBD1. CDR3 length: 16 residues. J was trimmed by 2 bases and V by 0 bases; bases with no gene match: 4. The germline CDR1 and CDR2 sequences are LGHNA and YNFKEQ. For the CDR3, the DNA is TGTGCCAGCAGCCAAGACTTAGACAGGGCTGGAAACACCATATATTTT. Translating gives CASSQDLDRAGNTIYF.

The chain recombines TRBV7-2 with TRBJ2-1; no definite D call. The V end lost 0 bases, the J end lost 0 bases, and 6 bases lay between the germline ends. Germline values: CDR1 SGHTA, CDR2 FQGNSA. CDR3 length: 15 residues. CDR3 in amino acids: CASSLASTSYNEQFF. Written as DNA, the CDR3 is TGTGCCAGCAGCTTAGCGAGCACCTCCTACAATGAGCAGTTCTTC.

This chain joins TRBV25-1 and TRBJ1-1, with TRBD1 identical over 9 bases. CDR1 is MGHDK, CDR2 SYGVNS, per germline. This CDR3 comprises 13 residues. J was trimmed by 7 bases and V by 5 bases; bases with no gene match: 5. The CDR3 is CASSHGQGIEAFF. The CDR3 DNA reads as TGTGCCAGCAGTCACGGACAGGGGATTGAAGCTTTCTTT.

The CDR3 region has the DNA TGTGCCAGCAGTCTCGAGGGTTGGACAGGCCGATCCTATGGCTACACCTTC. This translates into CASSLEGWTGRSYGYTF. The chain recombines TRBV5-5 with TRBJ1-2, with TRBD1 matching over 7 bases. V gave up 5 bases and J gave up 4 bases; unmatched junction bases: 17. The germline V gene has CDR1 SGHKS and CDR2 YYEKEE (reference sequence). This CDR3 has 17 amino acids. Filled out from reference TRBV5-5 and TRBJ1-2, the complete variable domain reads DAGVTQSPTHLIKTRGQQVTLRCSPISGHKSVSWYQQVLGQGPQFIFQYYEKEERGRGNFPDRFSARQFPNYSSELNVNALLLGDSALYLCASSLEGWTGRSYGYTFGSGTRLTVV.

The gene calls are TRBV18 and TRBJ2-5, with D uncertain. The CDR3 is 16 residues long. V lost 0 bases and J 5 bases, leaving 16 bases between the germline ends. CDR1 and CDR2 from the germline V gene are KGHSH and LQKENI. The CDR3 reads CASSPPSAIRPETQYF. The CDR3 DNA follows: TGTGCCAGCTCACCACCGAGCGCAATACGACCCGAGACCCAGTACTTC. The full variable domain, rest sourced from reference TRBV18 and TRBJ2-5, is NAGVMQNPRHLVRRRGQEARLRCSPMKGHSHVYWYRQLPEEGLKFMVYLQKENIIDESGMPKERFSAEFPKEGPSILRIQQVVRGDSAAYFCASSPPSAIRPETQYFGPGTRLLVL.

The chain couples TRBV30 to TRBJ2-3; tentatively, D is TRBD1 (6 bases). The CDR3 is 14 residues long. Germline V gene lookup returns CDR1 GTSNPN and CDR2 SVGIG (reference sequence). Trimming cost V 5 bases and J 0 bases, with 12 bases left between them. For the CDR3, the DNA is TGTGCCTGGGACCAGGGGCTTAGCACAGATACGCAGTATTTT. Translation: CAWDQGLSTDTQYF. Using reference TRBV30 and TRBJ2-3 for the parts outside the CDR3, the full variable domain is SQTIHQWPATLVQPVGSPLSLECTVEGTSNPNLYWYRQAAGRGLQLLFYSVGIGQISSEVPQNLSASRPQDRQFILSSKKLLLSDSGFYLCAWDQGLSTDTQYFGPGTRLTVL.

This chain links TRBV29-1 with TRBJ2-1, with TRBD1 matching over 7 bases. After removal of 6 bases from V and 0 bases from J, the junction contained 5 bases not matched to a gene. This CDR3 is built from 14 residues. CDR1 and CDR2 (germline): SQVTM, ANQGSEA. CDR3 loop: CSVQGITSYNEQFF. DNA of the CDR3: TGCAGCGTACAGGGGATTACCTCCTACAATGAGCAGTTCTTC.

The V and J genes are TRBV7-6 and TRBJ1-2; D not certain. The V gene's germline CDR1 is SGHVS and CDR2 FNYEAQ. V was trimmed by 0 bases and J by 2 bases, leaving 4 bases between them. The CDR3 covers 13 residues. The CDR3 loop reads CASSLARNYGYTF. CDR3 bases: TGTGCCAGCAGCTTAGCGAGGAACTATGGCTACACCTTC.

The chain links TRBV28 to TRBJ2-1; possibly TRBD2 for D (6 bases). Trimming took 6 bases from V and 13 from J, leaving 16 bases between them. Germline V lookup: CDR1 MDHEN, CDR2 SYDVKM. The CDR3 runs to 12 residues. CDR3 region: CASRSPGLTQFF. The CDR3 DNA is TGTGCCAGCAGGTCACCGGGACTTACTCAGTTCTTC. Full variable domain (outside the CDR3, taken from reference TRBV28 and TRBJ2-1): DVKVTQSSRYLVKRTGEKVFLECVQDMDHENMFWYRQDPGLGLRLIYFSYDVKMKEKGDIPEGYSVSREKKERFSLILESASTNQTSMYLCASRSPGLTQFFGPGTRLTVL.